The 21 T cell receptor beta chains below were found in one sample sequenced in a study of shared clonotypes between healthy human individuals. Terminally differentiated effector memory CD45RA+ cells were excluded from the naive CD8 cells, which were CD45RO-negative and positively selected for CCR7. Data came from immunoSEQ multiplex PCR; TCRdb stores just in-frame clones and leaves some out. The sample has around 2,000,000 clones; about 93% are singletons. The sample was naive CD8+ T cells from PBMCs. These TCRs come from a man younger than 30 in good health. Some clones in this sample may be carry-over from other donors' samples.

This clone has just a few counts. This chain uses TRBV5-6 with TRBJ1-1; TRBD1 might be the D (6 bases). This CDR3 spans 15 amino acids. Germline V CDR1 and CDR2: SGHDT, YYEEEE. V was clipped by 3 bases and J by 4 bases, with 16 bases between them. CDR3 coding DNA: TGTGCCAGCAGCTGGGGGCCGGGTCAGGGCACTGAAGCTTTCTTT. This codes for CASSWGPGQGTEAFF. Full variable domain (remainder filled in from reference TRBV5-6 and TRBJ1-1): DAGVTQSPTHLIKTRGQQVTLRCSPKSGHDTVSWYQQALGQGPQFIFQYYEEEERQRGNFPDRFSGHQFPNYSSELNVNALLLGDSALYLCASSWGPGQGTEAFFGQGTRLTVV.

The chain combines TRBV29-1 with TRBJ1-1, with unresolved D. The CDR3 has 12 residues. Trimming took off 4 bases at V and 7 bases at J, with 13 bases between the two ends. Germline V gene lookup returns CDR1 SQVTM and CDR2 ANQGSEA. This CDR3 reads CSVVGDKREAFF. CDR3 DNA sequence: TGCAGCGTTGTCGGGGATAAACGTGAAGCTTTCTTT.

A note on this clone: Additional DNA sequences in this sample encode the identical CDR3. The V and J genes are TRBV30 and TRBJ1-1, with D tentatively TRBD1 (5 bases). Germline-derived CDR1 and CDR2 are GTSNPN and SVGIG (reference sequence). V lost 0 bases and J 3 bases, leaving 8 bases between the germline ends. The CDR3 runs 13 residues. The CDR3 DNA sequence: TGTGCCTGGAGTGTGGGGGGGGACACTGAAGCTTTCTTT. Translating gives CAWSVGGDTEAFF.

Regarding this clone: Germline is not matched at one junction end, which may reflect a read error. V and J are TRBV10-3 and TRBJ2-1; 16 positions match TRBD2. Germline V lookup: CDR1 ENHRY, CDR2 SYGVKD. This CDR3 region has 15 residues. The CDR3 DNA follows: TGTGCCATCGATACCGGGACTAGCGGGAGGGACCGCAGGGTCTTC. It codes for CAIDTGTSGRDRRVF.

The chain uses TRBV7-9 and TRBJ1-2, with D maybe TRBD1 (6 bases). CDR1 SEHNR and CDR2 FQNEAQ come from the germline V gene (reference sequence). The ends were cut back, 5 bases at V and 8 bases at J, with 24 bases in the middle. The CDR3 contains 16 residues. CDR3 nucleotide sequence: TGTGCCAGCAGCCAGCCGGACAGTTCTACTATGGCGGGCTACACCTTC. Translated: CASSQPDSSTMAGYTF.

The rearrangement uses TRBV15 and TRBJ2-3; TRBD2 matches at 9 bases. The CDR3 is made up of 15 amino acids. J was trimmed by 0 bases and V by 8 bases; bases with no gene match: 6. CDR1 is LNHNV and CDR2 is YYDKDF in the germline V gene (reference sequence). The chain's CDR3 is CATSRGGASTDTQYF. CDR3 sequence (DNA): TGTGCCACCTCTCGCGGGGGGGCGAGCACAGATACGCAGTATTTT.

This clone has a handful of counts. V usage is TRBV7-7 and J usage is TRBJ2-2; 12 bases fit TRBD2. There are 15 residues in the CDR3. CDR1 is SSHAT, CDR2 FNYEAQ, per germline (reference sequence). V lost 5 bases to trimming and J lost 7 bases; unmatched junction nucleotides: 5. The CDR3 sequence: CASSEGLAGYGELFF. The CDR3 DNA sequence: TGTGCCAGCAGCGAAGGACTAGCGGGGTACGGGGAGCTGTTTTTT.

CDR3 region: CASSVGGGALPAEAFF. The CDR3 coding sequence is TGTGCCAGCAGCGTAGGAGGGGGGGCTCTCCCCGCTGAAGCTTTCTTT. The chain recombines TRBV9 with TRBJ1-1; TRBD1 is a possible D gene (6 bases). V was pared by 0 bases and J by 6 bases, with 18 bases between. Germline V CDR1 and CDR2: SGDLS, YYNGEE. This CDR3 spans 16 amino acids.

The CDR3 DNA follows: TGCAGCGCCCCCACAGAGGCCTCTGGGGCCAACGTCCTGACTTTC. As protein: CSAPTEASGANVLTF. The gene calls are TRBV29-1 and TRBJ2-6; D gene ambiguous. The ends were cut back, 7 bases at V and 0 bases at J, with 13 bases in the middle. Per germline, CDR1 SQVTM and CDR2 ANQGSEA. The CDR3 sequence is 15 residues long. Variable domain in full (rest from reference TRBV29-1 and TRBJ2-6): SAVISQKPSRDICQRGTSLTIQCQVDSQVTMMFWYRQQPGQSLTLIATANQGSEATYESGFVIDKFPISRPNLTFSTLTVSNMSPEDSSIYLCSAPTEASGANVLTFGAGSRLTVL.

With regard to this clone: The sample carries other DNA sequences with the same CDR3. V is TRBV5-1 and J is TRBJ2-5; 9 bases agree with TRBD2. CDR1 and CDR2 from the germline V gene are SGHRS and YFSETQ. The J segment lost 4 bases and the V segment lost 0 bases, leaving 7 bases of the junction unmatched. The length of the CDR3 is 16 residues. The CDR3 is CASSLAGGRAGETQYF. The DNA of the CDR3 is TGCGCCAGCAGCTTGGCCGGCGGGAGGGCCGGAGAGACCCAGTACTTC.

The chain carries TRBV4-2 and TRBJ1-1; D unresolved. Germline V CDR1 and CDR2: LGHNA, YNFKEQ. V was clipped by 4 bases and J by 4 bases, with 7 bases between them. There are 12 residues in the CDR3. In DNA, the CDR3 is TGTGCCAGCAGCCTCGGGCCCACTGAAGCTTTCTTT. Protein product: CASSLGPTEAFF.

The chain has TRBV11-2 and TRBJ1-5; D unresolved. CDR3 size: 15 residues. Germline CDR1 is SGHAT and CDR2 is FQNNGV. V shed 1 base and J shed 2 bases, with 9 bases lying between them. The CDR3 nucleotides read TGTGCCAGCAGCTTAGCCCCCACGGGCAATCAGCCCCAGCATTTT. Protein: CASSLAPTGNQPQHF. The full variable domain, rest sourced from reference TRBV11-2 and TRBJ1-5, is EAGVAQSPRYKIIEKRQSVAFWCNPISGHATLYWYQQILGQGPKLLIQFQNNGVVDDSQLPKDRFSAERLKGVDSTLKIQPAKLEDSAVYLCASSLAPTGNQPQHFGDGTRLSIL.

V is TRBV6-1 and J is TRBJ2-7; D not resolved. The CDR3 contains 11 residues. The germline V and J ends were trimmed by 4 bases and 5 bases, with 6 bases remaining between them. Germline CDR1 is MNHNS and CDR2 is SASEGT. CDR3 in DNA: TGTGCCAGCAGTGTCCTCCACGAGCAGTACTTC. Protein product: CASSVLHEQYF.

V gene TRBV28 combines with J gene TRBJ2-1; a possible D gene is TRBD2 (5 bases). Looked up from germline, CDR1 is MDHEN and CDR2 is SYDVKM. This CDR3 is built from 13 residues. Trimming removed 6 bases from V and 4 bases from J, with 10 bases in between. Written as DNA, the CDR3 is TGTGCCAGCAGCCTAGCCTTATACAATGAGCAGTTCTTC. Amino acids: CASSLALYNEQFF.

As DNA, the CDR3 is TGTGCCAGCAGACAACCAGGGACAGGGGGCCCCTACGAGCAGTACTTC. It is translated as CASRQPGTGGPYEQYF. The chain is built from TRBV28 and TRBJ2-7; 12 bases match TRBD1. Trimming took 6 bases from V and 2 from J; bases not matched to a gene: 8. This CDR3 is 16 amino acids long. The germline V gene encodes CDR1 MDHEN and CDR2 SYDVKM. The variable domain in full, completed from reference TRBV28 and TRBJ2-7, reads DVKVTQSSRYLVKRTGEKVFLECVQDMDHENMFWYRQDPGLGLRLIYFSYDVKMKEKGDIPEGYSVSREKKERFSLILESASTNQTSMYLCASRQPGTGGPYEQYFGPGTRLTVT.

The chain recombines TRBV6-8 with TRBJ2-1; TRBD2 aligns across 9 bases. After removal of 0 bases from V and 9 bases from J, the junction contained 12 bases not matched to a gene. Germline V gene data show CDR1 as MNHGY and CDR2 as SAAAGT. This CDR3 has 17 residues. DNA of the CDR3: TGTGCCAGCAGTTACTCGACGGGCGGGAGGGGAAGCACTGAGCAGTTCTTC. It specifies CASSYSTGGRGSTEQFF.

This chain joins TRBV10-3 and TRBJ2-1; 13 nucleotides agree with TRBD2. With 4 bases clipped from V and 8 bases from J, the junction kept 8 bases outside the gene matches. There are 16 residues in the CDR3. CDR1 is ENHRY and CDR2 is SYGVKD in the germline V gene. The CDR3 protein is CAISGRGTSGTYEQFF. The CDR3 DNA is TGTGCCATCAGTGGAAGAGGGACTAGCGGGACCTATGAGCAGTTCTTC.

V is TRBV28 and J is TRBJ1-5; maybe TRBD1 (5 bases). Germline V gives CDR1 MDHEN, CDR2 SYDVKM. V lost 3 bases to trimming and J lost 4 bases, with 16 bases between them. CDR3 length: 16 amino acids. The DNA for the CDR3 is TGTGCCAGCAGTTTCTACGAGGGGTTATTTAATCAGCCCCAGCATTTT. The encoded protein is CASSFYEGLFNQPQHF.

This chain connects TRBV6-1 to TRBJ1-1; TRBD1 matches at 7 bases. The length of the CDR3 is 15 residues. Germline CDR1 and CDR2: MNHNS and SASEGT. J gave up 7 bases and V 4 bases, and 12 bases lay outside the gene matches. The CDR3 reads CASSGPGQLNLEAFF. The CDR3 DNA reads TGTGCCAGCAGTGGTCCGGGACAGCTAAACCTTGAAGCTTTCTTT.

This CDR3 reads CASSYVALNTEAFF. Here the CDR3 DNA reads TGTGCCAGCAGCTATGTGGCCTTAAACACTGAAGCTTTCTTT. The chain recombines TRBV7-9 with TRBJ1-1; no firm D call. The germline CDR1 and CDR2 sequences are SEHNR and FQNEAQ (reference sequence). This CDR3 spans 14 amino acids. The V end lost 4 bases, the J end lost 2 bases, and 11 bases lay between the germline ends.

The J gene is TRBJ2-7, the V gene TRBV7-9; 7 bases map to TRBD2. CDR1 is SEHNR and CDR2 is FQNEAQ in the germline V gene (reference sequence). Losses at the gene ends were 7 bases for V and 5 bases for J; bases not matched to a gene: 14. This CDR3 has 15 amino acids. The CDR3, as DNA: TGTGCCAGCACCGTTGTTGGAGGGAGGGCAGACGAGCAGTACTTC. It yields the protein CASTVVGGRADEQYF.